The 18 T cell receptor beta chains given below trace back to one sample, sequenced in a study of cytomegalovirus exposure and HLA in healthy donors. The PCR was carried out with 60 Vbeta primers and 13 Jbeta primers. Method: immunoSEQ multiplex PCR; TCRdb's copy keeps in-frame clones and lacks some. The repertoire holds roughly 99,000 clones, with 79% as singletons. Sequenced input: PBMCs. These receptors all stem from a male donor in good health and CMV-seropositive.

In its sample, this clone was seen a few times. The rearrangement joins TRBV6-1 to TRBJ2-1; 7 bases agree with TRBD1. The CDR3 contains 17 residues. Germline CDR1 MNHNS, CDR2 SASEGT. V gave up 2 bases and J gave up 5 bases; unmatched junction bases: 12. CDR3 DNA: TGTGCCAGCAGTGAACAGAAGGGCAGGGGGTGGCACAATGAGCAGTTCTTC. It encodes CASSEQKGRGWHNEQFF.

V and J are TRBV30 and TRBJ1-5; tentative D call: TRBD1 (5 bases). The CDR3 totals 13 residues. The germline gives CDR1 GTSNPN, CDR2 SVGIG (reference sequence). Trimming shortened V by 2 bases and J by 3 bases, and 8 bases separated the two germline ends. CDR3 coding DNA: TGTGCCTGGAGTATAGGGGACAATCAGCCCCAGCATTTT. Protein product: CAWSIGDNQPQHF.

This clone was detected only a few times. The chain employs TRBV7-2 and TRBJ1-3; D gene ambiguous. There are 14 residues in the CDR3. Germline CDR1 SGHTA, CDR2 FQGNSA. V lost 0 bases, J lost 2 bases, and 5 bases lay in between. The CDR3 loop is CASSLAGAGNTIYF. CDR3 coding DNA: TGTGCCAGCAGCTTAGCAGGAGCTGGAAACACCATATATTTT.

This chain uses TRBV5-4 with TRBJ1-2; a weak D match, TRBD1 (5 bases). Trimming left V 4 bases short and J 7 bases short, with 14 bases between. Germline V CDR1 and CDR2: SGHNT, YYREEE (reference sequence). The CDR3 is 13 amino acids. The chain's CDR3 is CASSVTEPPGYTF. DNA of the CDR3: TGTGCCAGCAGCGTGACAGAGCCTCCTGGCTACACCTTC.

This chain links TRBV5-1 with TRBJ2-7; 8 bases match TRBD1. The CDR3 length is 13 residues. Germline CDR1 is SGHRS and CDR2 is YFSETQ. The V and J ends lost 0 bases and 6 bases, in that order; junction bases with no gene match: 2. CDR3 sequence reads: CASSLDRGSEQYF. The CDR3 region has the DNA TGCGCCAGCAGCTTGGACAGGGGGTCCGAGCAGTACTTC.

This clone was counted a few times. CDR3 amino acids: CASSKRQNTEAFF. The CDR3 coding sequence is TGTGCCAGCAGCAAGAGACAGAACACTGAAGCTTTCTTT. This chain connects TRBV11-3 to TRBJ1-1; D ambiguous. The CDR3 contains 13 residues. Trimming removed 5 bases from V and 1 base from J, with 8 bases in between. The germline V gene has CDR1 SGHNT and CDR2 YENEEA. The full variable domain, its missing parts supplied by reference TRBV11-3 and TRBJ1-1, is EAGVVQSPRYKIIEKKQPVAFWCNPISGHNTLYWYLQNLGQGPELLIRYENEEAVDDSQLPKDRFSAERLKGVDSTLKIQPAELGDSAVYLCASSKRQNTEAFFGQGTRLTVV.

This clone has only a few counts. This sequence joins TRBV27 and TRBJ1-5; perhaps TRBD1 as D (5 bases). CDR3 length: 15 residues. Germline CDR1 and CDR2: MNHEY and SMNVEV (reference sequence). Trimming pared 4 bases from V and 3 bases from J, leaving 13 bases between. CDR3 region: CASSSTAGYNQPQHF. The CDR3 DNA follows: TGTGCCAGCAGTTCGACAGCTGGTTACAATCAGCCCCAGCATTTT.

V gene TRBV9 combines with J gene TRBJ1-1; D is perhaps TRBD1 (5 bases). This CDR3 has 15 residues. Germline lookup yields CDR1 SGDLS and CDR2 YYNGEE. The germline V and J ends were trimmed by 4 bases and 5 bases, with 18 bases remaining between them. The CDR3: CASSKGEGRGTEAFF. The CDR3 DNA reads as TGTGCCAGCAGCAAAGGGGAGGGCCGAGGGACTGAAGCTTTCTTT. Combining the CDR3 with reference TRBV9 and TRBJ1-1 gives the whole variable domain DSGVTQTPKHLITATGQRVTLRCSPRSGDLSVYWYQQSLDQGLQFLIQYYNGEERAKGNILERFSAQQFPDLHSELNLSSLELGDSALYFCASSKGEGRGTEAFFGQGTRLTVV.

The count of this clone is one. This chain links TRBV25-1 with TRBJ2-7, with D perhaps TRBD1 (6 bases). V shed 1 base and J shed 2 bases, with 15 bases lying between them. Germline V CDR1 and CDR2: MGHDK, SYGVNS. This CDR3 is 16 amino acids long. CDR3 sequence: CASSEWETGETYEQYF. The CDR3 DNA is TGTGCCAGCAGTGAATGGGAGACAGGTGAGACCTACGAGCAGTACTTC.

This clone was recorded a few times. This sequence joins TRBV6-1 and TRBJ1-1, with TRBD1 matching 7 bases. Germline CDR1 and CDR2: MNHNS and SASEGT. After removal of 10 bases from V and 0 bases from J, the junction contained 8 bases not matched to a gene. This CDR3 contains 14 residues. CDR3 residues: CATRQGNLNTEAFF. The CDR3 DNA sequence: TGTGCCACCCGACAGGGAAATTTGAACACTGAAGCTTTCTTT.

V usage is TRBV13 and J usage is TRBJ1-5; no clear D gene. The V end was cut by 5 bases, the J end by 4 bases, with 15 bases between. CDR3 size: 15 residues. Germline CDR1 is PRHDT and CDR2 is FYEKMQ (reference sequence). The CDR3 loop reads CASSPGVGGNQPQHF. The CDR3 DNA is TGTGCCAGCAGCCCCGGGGTCGGAGGGAATCAGCCCCAGCATTTT.

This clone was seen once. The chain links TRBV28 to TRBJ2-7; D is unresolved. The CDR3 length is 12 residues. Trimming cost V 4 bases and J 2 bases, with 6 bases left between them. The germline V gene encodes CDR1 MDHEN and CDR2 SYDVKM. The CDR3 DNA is TGTGCCAGCAGTTCGAGCGCCTACGAGCAGTACTTC. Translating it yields CASSSSAYEQYF.

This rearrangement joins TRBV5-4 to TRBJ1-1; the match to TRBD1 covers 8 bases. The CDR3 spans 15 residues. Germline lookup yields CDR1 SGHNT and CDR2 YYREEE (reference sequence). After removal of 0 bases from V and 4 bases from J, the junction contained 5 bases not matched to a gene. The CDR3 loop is CASSLVDRGGTEAFF. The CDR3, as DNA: TGTGCCAGCAGCTTGGTAGACAGGGGAGGCACTGAAGCTTTCTTT.

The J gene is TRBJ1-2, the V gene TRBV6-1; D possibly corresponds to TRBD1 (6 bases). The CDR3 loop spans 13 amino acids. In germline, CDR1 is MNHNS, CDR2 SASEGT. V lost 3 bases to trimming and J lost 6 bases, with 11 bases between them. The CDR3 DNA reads TGTGCCAGCAGTGAGGGCAGGGGCCATGGCTACACCTTC. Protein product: CASSEGRGHGYTF.

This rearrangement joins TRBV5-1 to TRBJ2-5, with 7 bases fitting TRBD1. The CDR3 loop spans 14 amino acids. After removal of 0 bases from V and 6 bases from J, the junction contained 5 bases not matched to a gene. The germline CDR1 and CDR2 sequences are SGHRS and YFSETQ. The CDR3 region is CASSLDRGRKTQYF. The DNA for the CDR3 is TGCGCCAGCAGCTTGGACAGGGGTAGAAAGACCCAGTACTTC. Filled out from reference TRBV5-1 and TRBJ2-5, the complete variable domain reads KAGVTQTPRYLIKTRGQQVTLSCSPISGHRSVSWYQQTPGQGLQFLFEYFSETQRNKGNFPGRFSGRQFSNSRSEMNVSTLELGDSALYLCASSLDRGRKTQYFGPGTRLLVL.

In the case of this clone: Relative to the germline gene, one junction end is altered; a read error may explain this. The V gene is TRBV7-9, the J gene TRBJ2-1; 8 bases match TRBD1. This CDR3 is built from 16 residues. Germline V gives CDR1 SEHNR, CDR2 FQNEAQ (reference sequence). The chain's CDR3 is CSSRLRQGTSYNEQFF. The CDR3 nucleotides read TGTTCCAGCAGGCTAAGACAGGGGACCTCCTACAATGAGCAGTTCTTC.

The DNA for the CDR3 is TGTGCCAGCAGCGACAGGGGACGAAGCACAGATACGCAGTATTTT. Translated: CASSDRGRSTDTQYF. V gene TRBV7-2 combines with J gene TRBJ2-3; 8 bases match TRBD1. Germline V CDR1 and CDR2: SGHTA, FQGNSA. J gave up 0 bases and V 5 bases, and 4 bases lay outside the gene matches. This CDR3 is 15 amino acids long.

Here the CDR3 reads CASSVAGTDSTGELFF. The CDR3, as DNA: TGTGCCAGCAGCGTAGCCGGGACAGATTCCACCGGGGAGCTGTTTTTT. The J gene is TRBJ2-2, the V gene TRBV9, with 7 bases fitting TRBD1. This CDR3 region has 16 residues. The trim removed 0 bases at V and 4 bases at J, leaving 6 bases unmatched. CDR1 SGDLS and CDR2 YYNGEE come from the germline V gene.